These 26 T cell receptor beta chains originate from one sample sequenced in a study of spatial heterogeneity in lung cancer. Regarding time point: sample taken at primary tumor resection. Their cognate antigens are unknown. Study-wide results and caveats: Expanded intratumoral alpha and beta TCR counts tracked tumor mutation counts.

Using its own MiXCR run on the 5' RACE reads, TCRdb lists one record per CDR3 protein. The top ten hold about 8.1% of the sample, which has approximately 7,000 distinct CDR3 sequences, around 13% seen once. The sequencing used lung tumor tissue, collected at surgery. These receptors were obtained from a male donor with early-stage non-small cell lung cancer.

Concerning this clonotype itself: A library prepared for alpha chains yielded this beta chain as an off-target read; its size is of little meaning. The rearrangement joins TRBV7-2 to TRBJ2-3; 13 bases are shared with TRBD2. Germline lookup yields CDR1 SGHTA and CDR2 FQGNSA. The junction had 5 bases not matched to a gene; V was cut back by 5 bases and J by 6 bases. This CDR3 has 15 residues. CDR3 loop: CASSPTSGGADTQYF. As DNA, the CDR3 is TGTGCCAGCAGCCCAACTAGCGGGGGGGCCGATACGCAGTATTTT.

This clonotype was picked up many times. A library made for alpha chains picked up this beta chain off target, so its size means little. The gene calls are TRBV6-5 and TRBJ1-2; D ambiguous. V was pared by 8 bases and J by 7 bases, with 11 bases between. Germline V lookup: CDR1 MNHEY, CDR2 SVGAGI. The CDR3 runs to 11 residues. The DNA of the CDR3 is TGTGCCAGCCGTGGCCGCCGTGGCTACACCTTC. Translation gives CASRGRRGYTF.

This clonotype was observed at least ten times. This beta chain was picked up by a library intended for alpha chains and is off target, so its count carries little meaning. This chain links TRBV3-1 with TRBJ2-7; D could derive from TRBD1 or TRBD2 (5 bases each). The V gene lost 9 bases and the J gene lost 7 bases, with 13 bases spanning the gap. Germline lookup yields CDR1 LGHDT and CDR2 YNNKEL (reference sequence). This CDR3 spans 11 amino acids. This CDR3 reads CASGDGGEQYV. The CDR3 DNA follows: TGTGCCAGTGGGGACGGCGGAGAGCAGTACGTC.

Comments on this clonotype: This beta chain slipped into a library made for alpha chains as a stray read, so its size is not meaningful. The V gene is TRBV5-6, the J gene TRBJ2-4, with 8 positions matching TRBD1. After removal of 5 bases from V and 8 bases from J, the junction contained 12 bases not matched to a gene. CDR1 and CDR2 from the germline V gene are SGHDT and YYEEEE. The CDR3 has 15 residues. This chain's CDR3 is CASRGLGQGGDIQYF. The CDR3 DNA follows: TGTGCCAGCAGAGGATTAGGACAGGGCGGGGACATTCAGTACTTC.

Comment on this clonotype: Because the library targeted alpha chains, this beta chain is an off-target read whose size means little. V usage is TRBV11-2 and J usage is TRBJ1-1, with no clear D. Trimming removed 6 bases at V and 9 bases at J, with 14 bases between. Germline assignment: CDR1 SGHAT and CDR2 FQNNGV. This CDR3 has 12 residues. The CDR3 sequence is CASRRVGGKAFF. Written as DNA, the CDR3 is TGTGCCAGCAGAAGGGTAGGAGGGAAAGCTTTCTTT.

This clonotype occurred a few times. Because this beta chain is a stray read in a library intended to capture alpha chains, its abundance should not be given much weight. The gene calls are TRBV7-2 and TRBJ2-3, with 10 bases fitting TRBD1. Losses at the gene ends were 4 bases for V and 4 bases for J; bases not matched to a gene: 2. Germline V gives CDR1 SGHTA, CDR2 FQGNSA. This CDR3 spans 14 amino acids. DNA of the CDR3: TGTGCCAGCAGCTGGGACAGGGGTCCAGATACGCAGTATTTT. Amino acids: CASSWDRGPDTQYF.

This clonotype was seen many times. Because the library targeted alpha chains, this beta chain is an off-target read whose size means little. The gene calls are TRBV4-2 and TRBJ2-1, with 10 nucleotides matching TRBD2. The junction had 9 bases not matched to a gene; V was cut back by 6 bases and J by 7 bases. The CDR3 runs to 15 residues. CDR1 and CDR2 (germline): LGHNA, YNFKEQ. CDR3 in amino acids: CASSPTSGLLNEQFF. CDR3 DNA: TGTGCCAGCAGTCCGACTAGCGGGTTATTAAATGAGCAGTTCTTC.

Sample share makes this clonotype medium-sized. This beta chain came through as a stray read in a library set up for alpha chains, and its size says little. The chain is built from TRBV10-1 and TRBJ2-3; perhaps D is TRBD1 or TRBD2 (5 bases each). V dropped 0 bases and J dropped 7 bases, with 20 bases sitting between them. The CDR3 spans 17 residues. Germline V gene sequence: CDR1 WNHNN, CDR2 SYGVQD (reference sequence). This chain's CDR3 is CASSESAGTPRLNTQYF. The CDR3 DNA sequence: TGCGCCAGCAGTGAGTCCGCCGGGACGCCTCGACTTAATACGCAGTATTTT.

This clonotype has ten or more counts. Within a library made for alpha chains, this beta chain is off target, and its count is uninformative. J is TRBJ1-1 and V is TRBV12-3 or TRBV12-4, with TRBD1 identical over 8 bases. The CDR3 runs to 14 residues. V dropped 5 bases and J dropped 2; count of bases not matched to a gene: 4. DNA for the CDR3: TGTGCCAGCAGTCAAGGACAGGGTAACACTGAAGCTTTCTTT. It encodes CASSQGQGNTEAFF.

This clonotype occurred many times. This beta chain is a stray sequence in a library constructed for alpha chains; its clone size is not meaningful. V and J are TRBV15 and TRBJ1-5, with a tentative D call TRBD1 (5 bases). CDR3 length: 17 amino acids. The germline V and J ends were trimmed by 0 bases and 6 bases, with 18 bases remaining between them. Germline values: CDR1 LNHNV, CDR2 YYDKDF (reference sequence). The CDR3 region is CATSRDQRGKGIQPQHF. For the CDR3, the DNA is TGTGCCACCAGCAGAGATCAGCGGGGGAAGGGGATTCAGCCCCAGCATTTT.

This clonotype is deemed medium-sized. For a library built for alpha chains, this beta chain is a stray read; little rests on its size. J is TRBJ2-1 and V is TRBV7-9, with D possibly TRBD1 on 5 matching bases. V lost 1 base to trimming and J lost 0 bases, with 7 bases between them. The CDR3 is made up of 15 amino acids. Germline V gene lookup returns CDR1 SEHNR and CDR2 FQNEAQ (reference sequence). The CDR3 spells CASSLDRNSYNEQFF. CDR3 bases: TGTGCCAGCAGCTTAGACAGGAACTCCTACAATGAGCAGTTCTTC.

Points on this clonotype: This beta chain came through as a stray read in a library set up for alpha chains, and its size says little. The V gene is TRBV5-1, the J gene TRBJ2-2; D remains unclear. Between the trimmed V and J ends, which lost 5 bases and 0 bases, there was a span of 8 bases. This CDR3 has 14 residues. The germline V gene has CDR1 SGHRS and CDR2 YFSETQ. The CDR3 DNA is TGCGCCAGCAGAGAGGCGGCGAACACCGGGGAGCTGTTTTTT. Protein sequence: CASREAANTGELFF.

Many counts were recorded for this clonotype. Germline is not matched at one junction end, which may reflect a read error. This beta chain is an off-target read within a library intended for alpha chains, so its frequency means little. CDR3 sequence (DNA): TGCAGTGCCAGAGAGTCTAGCGCAGGCTCCTACAATGAGCAGTTCTTC. Its protein product is CSARESSAGSYNEQFF. V is TRBV20-1 and J is TRBJ2-1, with a possible D match to TRBD2 (6 bases). This CDR3 comprises 16 residues. Germline CDR1 reads DFQATT; CDR2 reads SNEGSKA (reference sequence).

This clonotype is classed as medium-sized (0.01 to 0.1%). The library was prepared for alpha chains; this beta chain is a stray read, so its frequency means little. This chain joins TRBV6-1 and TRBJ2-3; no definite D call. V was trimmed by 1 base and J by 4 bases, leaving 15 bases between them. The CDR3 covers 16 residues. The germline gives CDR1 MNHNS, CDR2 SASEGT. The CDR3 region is CASSEGRAGLADTQYF. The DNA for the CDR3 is TGTGCCAGCAGTGAAGGTCGGGCAGGTTTGGCAGATACGCAGTATTTT.

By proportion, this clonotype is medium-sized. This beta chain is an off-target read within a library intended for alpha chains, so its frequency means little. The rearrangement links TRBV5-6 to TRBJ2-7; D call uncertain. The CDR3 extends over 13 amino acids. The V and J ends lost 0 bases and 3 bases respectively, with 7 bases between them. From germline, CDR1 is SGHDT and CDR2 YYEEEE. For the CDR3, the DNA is TGTGCCAGCAGCTTGGGCTCTAGCTACGAGCAGTACTTC. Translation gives CASSLGSSYEQYF. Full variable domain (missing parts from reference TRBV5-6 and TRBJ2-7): DAGVTQSPTHLIKTRGQQVTLRCSPKSGHDTVSWYQQALGQGPQFIFQYYEEEERQRGNFPDRFSGHQFPNYSSELNVNALLLGDSALYLCASSLGSSYEQYFGPGTRLTVT.

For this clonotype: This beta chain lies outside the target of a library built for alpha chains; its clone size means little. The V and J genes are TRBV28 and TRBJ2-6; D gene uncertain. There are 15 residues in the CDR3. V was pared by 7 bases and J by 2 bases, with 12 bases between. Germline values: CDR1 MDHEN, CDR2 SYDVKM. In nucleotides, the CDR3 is TGTGCCAGCAAATTGTCGGTCGCTGGGGCCAACGTCCTGACTTTC. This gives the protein CASKLSVAGANVLTF.

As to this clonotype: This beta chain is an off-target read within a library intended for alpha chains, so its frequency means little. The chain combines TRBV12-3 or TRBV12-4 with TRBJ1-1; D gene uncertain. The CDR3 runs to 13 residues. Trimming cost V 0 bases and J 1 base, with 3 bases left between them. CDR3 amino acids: CASSLAGNTEAFF. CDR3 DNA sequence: TGTGCCAGCAGTTTAGCGGGGAACACTGAAGCTTTCTTT.

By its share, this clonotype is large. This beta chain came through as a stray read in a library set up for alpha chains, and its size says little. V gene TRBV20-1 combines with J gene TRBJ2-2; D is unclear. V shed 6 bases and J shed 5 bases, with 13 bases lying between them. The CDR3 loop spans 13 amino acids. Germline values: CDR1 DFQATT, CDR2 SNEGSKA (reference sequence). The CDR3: CSALRLLTGELFF. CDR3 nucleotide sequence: TGCAGTGCCTTACGACTGCTAACCGGGGAGCTGTTTTTT.

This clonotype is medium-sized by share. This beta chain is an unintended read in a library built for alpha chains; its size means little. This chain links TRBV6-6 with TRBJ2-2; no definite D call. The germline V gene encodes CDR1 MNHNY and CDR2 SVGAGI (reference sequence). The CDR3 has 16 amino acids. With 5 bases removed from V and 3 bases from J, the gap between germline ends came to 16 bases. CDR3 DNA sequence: TGTGCCAGCAGTGACCGGGCCCCTCCTTACACCGGGGAGCTGTTTTTT. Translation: CASSDRAPPYTGELFF.

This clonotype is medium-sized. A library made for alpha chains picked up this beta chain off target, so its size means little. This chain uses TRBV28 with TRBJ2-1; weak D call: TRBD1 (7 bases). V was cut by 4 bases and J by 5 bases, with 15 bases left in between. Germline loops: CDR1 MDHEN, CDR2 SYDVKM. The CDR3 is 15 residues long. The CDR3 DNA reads TGTGCCAGCAGTTGGAGGGGGACAGCGAACAATGAGCAGTTCTTC. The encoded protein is CASSWRGTANNEQFF. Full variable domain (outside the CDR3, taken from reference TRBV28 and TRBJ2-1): DVKVTQSSRYLVKRTGEKVFLECVQDMDHENMFWYRQDPGLGLRLIYFSYDVKMKEKGDIPEGYSVSREKKERFSLILESASTNQTSMYLCASSWRGTANNEQFFGPGTRLTVL.

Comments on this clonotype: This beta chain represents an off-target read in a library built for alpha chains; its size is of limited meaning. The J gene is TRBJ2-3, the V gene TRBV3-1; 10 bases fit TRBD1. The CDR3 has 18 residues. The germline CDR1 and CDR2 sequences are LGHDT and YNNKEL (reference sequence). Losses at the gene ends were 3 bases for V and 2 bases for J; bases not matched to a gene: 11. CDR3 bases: TGTGCCAGCAGCCAGGGACAGGGGCTTTTCCCCTCCACAGATACGCAGTATTTT. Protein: CASSQGQGLFPSTDTQYF.

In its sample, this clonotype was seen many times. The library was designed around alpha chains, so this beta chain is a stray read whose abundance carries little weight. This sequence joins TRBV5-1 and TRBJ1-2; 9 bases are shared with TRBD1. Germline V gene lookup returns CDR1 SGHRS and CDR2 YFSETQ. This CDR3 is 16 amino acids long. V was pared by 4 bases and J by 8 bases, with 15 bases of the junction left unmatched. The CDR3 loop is CASSPTTTRTGEGYTF. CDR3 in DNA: TGCGCCAGCAGCCCCACGACAACCCGGACAGGGGAGGGCTACACCTTC.

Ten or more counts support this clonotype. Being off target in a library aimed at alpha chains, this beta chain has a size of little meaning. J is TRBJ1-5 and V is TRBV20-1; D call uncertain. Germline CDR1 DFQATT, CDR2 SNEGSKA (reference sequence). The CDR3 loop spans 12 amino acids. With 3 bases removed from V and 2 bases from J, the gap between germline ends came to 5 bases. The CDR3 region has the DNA TGCAGTGCTAGTACGGGCAATCAGCCCCAGCATTTT. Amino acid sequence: CSASTGNQPQHF.

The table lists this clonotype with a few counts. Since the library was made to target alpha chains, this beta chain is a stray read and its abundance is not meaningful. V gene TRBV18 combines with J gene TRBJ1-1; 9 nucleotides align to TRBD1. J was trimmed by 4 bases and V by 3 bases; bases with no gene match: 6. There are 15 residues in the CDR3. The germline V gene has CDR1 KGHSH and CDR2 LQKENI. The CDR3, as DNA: TGTGCCAGCTCACCTGACAGGGGGGAAAGCACTGAAGCTTTCTTT. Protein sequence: CASSPDRGESTEAFF.

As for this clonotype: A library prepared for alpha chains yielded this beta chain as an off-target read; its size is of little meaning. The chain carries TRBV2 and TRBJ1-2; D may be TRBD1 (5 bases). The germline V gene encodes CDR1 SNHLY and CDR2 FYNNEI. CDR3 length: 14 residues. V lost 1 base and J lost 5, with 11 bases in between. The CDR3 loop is CASSEGGRSYGYTF. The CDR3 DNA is TGTGCCAGCAGTGAAGGGGGACGGAGTTATGGCTACACCTTC.

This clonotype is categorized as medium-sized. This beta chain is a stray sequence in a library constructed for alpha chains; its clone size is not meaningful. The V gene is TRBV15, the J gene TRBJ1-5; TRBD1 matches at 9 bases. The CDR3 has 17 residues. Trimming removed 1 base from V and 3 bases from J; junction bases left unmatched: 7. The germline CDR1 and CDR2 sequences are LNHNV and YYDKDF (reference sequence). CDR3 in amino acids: CATSRVFGQGINQPQHF. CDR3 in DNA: TGTGCCACCAGCAGAGTTTTTGGACAGGGGATCAATCAGCCCCAGCATTTT.